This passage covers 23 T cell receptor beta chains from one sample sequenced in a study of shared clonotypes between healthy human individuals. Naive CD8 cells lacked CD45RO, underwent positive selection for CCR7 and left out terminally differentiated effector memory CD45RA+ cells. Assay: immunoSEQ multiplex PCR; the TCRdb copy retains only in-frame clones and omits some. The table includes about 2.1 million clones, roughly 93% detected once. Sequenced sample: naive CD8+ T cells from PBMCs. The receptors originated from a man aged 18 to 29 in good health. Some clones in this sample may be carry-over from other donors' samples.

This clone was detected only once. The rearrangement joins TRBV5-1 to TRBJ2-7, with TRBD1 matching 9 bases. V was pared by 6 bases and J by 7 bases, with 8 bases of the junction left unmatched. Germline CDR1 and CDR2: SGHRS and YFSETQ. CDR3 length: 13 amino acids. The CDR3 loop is CASKTGGVGEQYF. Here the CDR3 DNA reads TGCGCCAGCAAGACAGGGGGAGTAGGGGAGCAGTACTTC.

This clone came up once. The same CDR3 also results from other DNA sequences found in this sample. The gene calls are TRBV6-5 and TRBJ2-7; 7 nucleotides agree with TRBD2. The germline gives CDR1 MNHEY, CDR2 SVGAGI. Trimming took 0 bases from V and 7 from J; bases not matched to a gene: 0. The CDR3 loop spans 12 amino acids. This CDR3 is CASSYSGGEQYF. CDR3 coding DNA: TGTGCCAGCAGTTACTCGGGAGGGGAGCAGTACTTC.

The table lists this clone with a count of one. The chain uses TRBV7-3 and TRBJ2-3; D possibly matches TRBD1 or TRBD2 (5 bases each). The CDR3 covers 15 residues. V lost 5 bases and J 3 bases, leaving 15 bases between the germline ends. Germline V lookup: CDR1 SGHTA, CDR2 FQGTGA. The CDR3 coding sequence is TGTGCCAGCAGCCCTAGGGGAGTTGGAACAGATACGCAGTATTTT. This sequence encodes CASSPRGVGTDTQYF.

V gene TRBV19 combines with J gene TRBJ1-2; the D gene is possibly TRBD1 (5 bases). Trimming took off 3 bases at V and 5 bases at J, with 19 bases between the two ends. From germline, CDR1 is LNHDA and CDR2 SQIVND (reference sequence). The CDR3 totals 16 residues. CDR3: CASSIFGTASMYGYTF. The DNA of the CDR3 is TGTGCCAGTAGTATTTTCGGGACCGCCTCAATGTATGGCTACACCTTC.

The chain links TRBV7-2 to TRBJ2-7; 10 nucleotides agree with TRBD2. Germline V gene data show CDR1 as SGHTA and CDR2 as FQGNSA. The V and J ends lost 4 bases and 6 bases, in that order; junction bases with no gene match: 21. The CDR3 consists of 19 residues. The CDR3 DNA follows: TGTGCCAGCAGCTCTCTCGCTACTAGCGGGGTCCCCCATGGTCGCGAGCAGTACTTC. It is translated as CASSSLATSGVPHGREQYF.

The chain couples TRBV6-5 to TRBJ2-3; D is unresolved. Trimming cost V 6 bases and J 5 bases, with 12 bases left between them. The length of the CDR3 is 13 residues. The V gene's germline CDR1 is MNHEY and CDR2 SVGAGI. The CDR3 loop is CASSQPWQDTQYF. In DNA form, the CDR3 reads TGTGCCAGCAGCCAGCCGTGGCAAGATACGCAGTATTTT.

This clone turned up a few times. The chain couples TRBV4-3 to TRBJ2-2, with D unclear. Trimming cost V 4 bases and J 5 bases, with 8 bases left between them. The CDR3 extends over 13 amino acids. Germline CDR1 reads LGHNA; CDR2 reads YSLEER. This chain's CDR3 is CASSPALTGELFF. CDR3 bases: TGCGCCAGCAGCCCCGCTTTAACCGGGGAGCTGTTTTTT.

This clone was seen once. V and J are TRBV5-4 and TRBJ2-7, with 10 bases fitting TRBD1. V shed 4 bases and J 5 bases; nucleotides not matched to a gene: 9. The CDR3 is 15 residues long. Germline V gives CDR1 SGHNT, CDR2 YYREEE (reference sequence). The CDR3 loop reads CASSQGGDRGHEQYF. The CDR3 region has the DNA TGTGCCAGCAGCCAGGGGGGGGACAGGGGCCACGAGCAGTACTTC.

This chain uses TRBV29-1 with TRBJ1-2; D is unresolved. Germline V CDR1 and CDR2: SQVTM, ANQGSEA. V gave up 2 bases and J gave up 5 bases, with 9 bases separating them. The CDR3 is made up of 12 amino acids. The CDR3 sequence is CSVETDLYGYTF. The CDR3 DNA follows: TGCAGCGTTGAAACGGATCTTTATGGCTACACCTTC.

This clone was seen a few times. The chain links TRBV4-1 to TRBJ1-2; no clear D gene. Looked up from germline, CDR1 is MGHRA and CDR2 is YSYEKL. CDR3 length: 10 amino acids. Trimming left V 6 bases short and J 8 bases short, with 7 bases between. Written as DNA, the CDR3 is TGCGCCAGCAGTGGGTCCGGCTACACCTTC. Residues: CASSGSGYTF.

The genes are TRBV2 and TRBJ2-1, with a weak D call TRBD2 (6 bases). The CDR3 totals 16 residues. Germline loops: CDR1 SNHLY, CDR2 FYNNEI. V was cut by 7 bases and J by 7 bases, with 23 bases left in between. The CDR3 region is CASTQDLATLGNEQFF. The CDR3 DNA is TGTGCCAGCACTCAAGATCTAGCGACCCTGGGAAATGAGCAGTTCTTC.

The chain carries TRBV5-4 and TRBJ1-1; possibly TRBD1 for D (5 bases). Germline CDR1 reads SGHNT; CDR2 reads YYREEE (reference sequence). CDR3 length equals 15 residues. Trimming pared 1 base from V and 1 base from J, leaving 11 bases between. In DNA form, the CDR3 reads TGTGCCAGCAGCTTGACCCTACAGGAGAACACTGAAGCTTTCTTT. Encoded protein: CASSLTLQENTEAFF.

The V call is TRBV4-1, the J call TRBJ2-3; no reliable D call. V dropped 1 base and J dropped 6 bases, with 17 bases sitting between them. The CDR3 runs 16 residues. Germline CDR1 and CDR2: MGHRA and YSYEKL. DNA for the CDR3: TGCGCCAGCAGCCAAGTCGCCCAGCGTAAAGGGGATACGCAGTATTTT. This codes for CASSQVAQRKGDTQYF.

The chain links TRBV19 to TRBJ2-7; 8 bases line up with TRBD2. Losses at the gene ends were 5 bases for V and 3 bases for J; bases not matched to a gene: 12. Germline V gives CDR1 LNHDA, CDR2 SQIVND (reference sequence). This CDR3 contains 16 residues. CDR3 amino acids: CASSSFTSGRFYEQYF. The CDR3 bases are TGTGCCAGTAGTTCGTTTACTAGCGGAAGATTCTACGAGCAGTACTTC.

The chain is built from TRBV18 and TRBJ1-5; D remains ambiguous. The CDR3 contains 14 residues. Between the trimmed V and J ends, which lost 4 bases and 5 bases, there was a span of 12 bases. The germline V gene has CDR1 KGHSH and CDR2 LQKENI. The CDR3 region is CASSHGPLDQPQHF. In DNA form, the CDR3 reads TGTGCCAGCTCACACGGTCCTTTAGATCAGCCCCAGCATTTT.

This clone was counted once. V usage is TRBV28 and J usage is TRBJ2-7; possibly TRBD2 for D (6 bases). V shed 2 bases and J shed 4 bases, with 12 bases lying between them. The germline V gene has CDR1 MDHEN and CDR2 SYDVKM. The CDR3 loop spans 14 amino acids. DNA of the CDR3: TGTGCCAGCAGTTTAGGAGGGACGCAGTACGAGCAGTACTTC. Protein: CASSLGGTQYEQYF.

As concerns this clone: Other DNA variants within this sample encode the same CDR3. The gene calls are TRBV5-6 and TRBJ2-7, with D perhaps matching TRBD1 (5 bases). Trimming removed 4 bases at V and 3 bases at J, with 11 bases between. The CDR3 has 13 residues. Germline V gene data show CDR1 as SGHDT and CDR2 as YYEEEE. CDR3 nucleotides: TGTGCCAGCAGCCAGGGCGGTGTCTACGAGCAGTACTTC. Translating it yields CASSQGGVYEQYF.

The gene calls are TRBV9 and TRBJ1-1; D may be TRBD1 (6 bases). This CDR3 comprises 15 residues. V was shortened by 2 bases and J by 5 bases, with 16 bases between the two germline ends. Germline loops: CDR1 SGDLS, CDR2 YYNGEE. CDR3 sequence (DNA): TGTGCCAGCAGCGTCGGGGGCCTCGGGTATACTGAAGCTTTCTTT. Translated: CASSVGGLGYTEAFF.

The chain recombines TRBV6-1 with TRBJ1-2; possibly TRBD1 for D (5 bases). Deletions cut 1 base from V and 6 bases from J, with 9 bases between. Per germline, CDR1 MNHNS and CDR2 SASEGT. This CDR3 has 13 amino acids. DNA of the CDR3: TGTGCCAGCAGTGAAGACAGGAGGGATGGCTACACCTTC. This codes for CASSEDRRDGYTF.

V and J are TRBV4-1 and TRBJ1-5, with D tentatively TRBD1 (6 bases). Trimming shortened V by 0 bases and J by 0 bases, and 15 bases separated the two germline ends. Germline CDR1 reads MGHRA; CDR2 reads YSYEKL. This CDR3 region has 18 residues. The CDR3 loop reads CASSQEALGQRSNQPQHF. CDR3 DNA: TGCGCCAGCAGCCAAGAGGCCCTTGGACAGCGTAGCAATCAGCCCCAGCATTTT.

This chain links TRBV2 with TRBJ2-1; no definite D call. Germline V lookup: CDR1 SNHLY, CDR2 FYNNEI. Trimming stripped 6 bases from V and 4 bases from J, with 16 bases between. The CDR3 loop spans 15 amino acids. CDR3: CASRTIDQLYNEQFF. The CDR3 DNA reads TGTGCCAGCAGGACCATAGACCAACTTTACAATGAGCAGTTCTTC.

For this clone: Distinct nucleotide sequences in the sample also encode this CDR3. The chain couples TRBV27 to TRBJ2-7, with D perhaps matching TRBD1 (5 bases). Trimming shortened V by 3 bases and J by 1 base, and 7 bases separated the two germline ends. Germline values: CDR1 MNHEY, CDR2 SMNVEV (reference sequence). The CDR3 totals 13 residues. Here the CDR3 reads CASSFAGSYEQYF. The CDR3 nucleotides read TGTGCCAGCAGTTTCGCAGGGTCCTACGAGCAGTACTTC.

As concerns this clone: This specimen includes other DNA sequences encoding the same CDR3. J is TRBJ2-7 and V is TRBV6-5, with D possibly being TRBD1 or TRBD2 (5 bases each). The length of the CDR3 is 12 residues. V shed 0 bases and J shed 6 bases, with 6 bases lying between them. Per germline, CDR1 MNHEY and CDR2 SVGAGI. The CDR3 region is CASSYSRGEQYF. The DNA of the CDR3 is TGTGCCAGCAGTTACTCGAGGGGCGAGCAGTACTTC.